What follows describes a single T cell receptor beta chain. Its antigen is unknown. There are no base qualities to consult, and no much larger clone falls within one base. The sample belongs to a study of control samples from healthy donors and cancer patients (TCRdb year 2020). Receptors were amplified or captured by the immunoSEQ multiplex PCR assay. The source is immuneACCESS, and TCRdb retained only in-frame sequences with V and J called. Part of the clones is not carried over; for the studies checked, unresolved V genes explain less than half of this, and the remainder is unexplained. The sample records roughly 95,000 clones, roughly 92% of which are singletons. The biggest ten clones account for 2.5% to 3.5% of the sample. Inclusive of the bounding cysteine and phenylalanine, the CDR3 is 15 residues long. Only CDR3 DNA remains: 45 bases, in frame from the first base. Relative to germline, V is missing 1 base and J is missing 1 base, with 2 bases of the junction outside any gene match. Reading the germline V gene gives CDR1 MGHRA and CDR2 YSYEKL.

Material: blood. The sequence was collected from a human donor in good health. The donor label of this sample is uncertain. Recombination joined TRBV4-1 with TRBJ2-3, with 7 bases aligning to TRBD2. CDR3 sequence: CASSQGAGGTDTQYF. The DNA reads as follows: TGCGCCAGCAGCCAAGGTGCGGGGGGCACAGATACGCAGTATTTT.